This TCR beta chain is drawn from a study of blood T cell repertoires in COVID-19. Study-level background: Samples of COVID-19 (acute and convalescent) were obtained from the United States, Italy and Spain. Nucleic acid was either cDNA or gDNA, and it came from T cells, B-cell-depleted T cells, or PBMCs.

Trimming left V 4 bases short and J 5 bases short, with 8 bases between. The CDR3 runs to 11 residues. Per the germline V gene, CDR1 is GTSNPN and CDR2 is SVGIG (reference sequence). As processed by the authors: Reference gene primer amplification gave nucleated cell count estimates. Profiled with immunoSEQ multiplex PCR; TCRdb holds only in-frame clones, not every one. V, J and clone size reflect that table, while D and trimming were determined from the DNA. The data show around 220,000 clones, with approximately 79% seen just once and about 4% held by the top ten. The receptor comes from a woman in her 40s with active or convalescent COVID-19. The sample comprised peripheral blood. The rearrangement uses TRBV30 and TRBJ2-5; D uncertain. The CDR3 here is CAWTLRETQYF. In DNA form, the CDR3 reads TGTGCCTGGACTCTGCGGGAGACCCAGTACTTC.